The 4 T cell receptor beta chains below come from one sample, sequenced in a study of T cells in Graves' hyperthyroidism and ophthalmopathy. TCR beta CDR3 region amplification was performed from RNA transcripts. A set of HTBI primers served as the primers for a first-round RT-PCR of the TCR CDR3. TCRdb recomputed calls from the multiplex PCR reads with MiXCR, one row per CDR3 protein. The sample lists about 700,000 distinct CDR3 sequences, less than 45% seen once, with roughly 7.2% in the top ten. Material: peripheral blood or thyroid tissue (not recorded which). Receptor source: an adult man with Graves' disease, either hyperthyroidism or ophthalmopathy (not recorded which).

The V and J genes are TRBV2 and TRBJ1-4, with 9 bases matching TRBD1. J was trimmed by 6 bases and V by 5 bases; bases with no gene match: 13. In germline, CDR1 is SNHLY, CDR2 FYNNEI. This CDR3 contains 17 residues. This CDR3 reads CASSSRRTGVAHEKLFF. As DNA, the CDR3 is TGTGCCAGCAGTTCACGAAGGACAGGGGTTGCGCATGAAAAACTGTTTTTT.

This chain connects TRBV7-9 to TRBJ2-2; D perhaps matches TRBD1 (5 bases). The CDR3 sequence is 14 residues long. From germline, CDR1 is SEHNR and CDR2 FQNEAQ (reference sequence). The V end lost 5 bases, the J end lost 7 bases, and 14 bases lay between the germline ends. The DNA for the CDR3 is TGTGCCAGCAGCACTCGGTCTAGGGGCGGGGAGCTGTTTTTT. Translation gives CASSTRSRGGELFF.

V gene TRBV7-8 combines with J gene TRBJ1-2; 7 nucleotides line up with TRBD1. The CDR3 covers 14 residues. Looked up from germline, CDR1 is SGHVS and CDR2 is FQNEAQ. Trimming cost V 6 bases and J 2 bases; bases outside gene matches: 6. CDR3 residues: CASSSDRRNYGYTF. CDR3 nucleotide sequence: TGTGCCAGCAGTTCGGACAGGCGAAACTATGGCTACACCTTC.

In its sample, this clonotype was seen a few times. J is TRBJ2-3 and V is TRBV29-1, with 7 bases lining up with TRBD1. CDR1 and CDR2 (germline): SQVTM, ANQGSEA. This CDR3 has 12 amino acids. J gave up 4 bases and V 6 bases, and 4 bases lay outside the gene matches. The CDR3 is CSVETGPDTQYF. DNA for the CDR3: TGCAGCGTCGAGACAGGGCCAGATACGCAGTATTTT.